This TCR beta chain was retrieved from a study of T cell responses to AZD1222 COVID-19 vaccine. The study, taken as a whole, reports: The reported proportion of spike-specific TCRs targeting unmutated variant regions was nearly half. Spike-specific TCR repertoires showed rising breadth and depth after two AZD1222 doses.

Profiling relied on immunoSEQ multiplex PCR, and the TCRdb table lists in-frame clones only, not all of them. The profile shows some 150,000 clones, 85% to 95% of them singletons. The CDR3 runs to 14 residues. Germline V CDR1 and CDR2: SGHTA, FQGNSA. The V end lost 3 bases, the J end lost 2 bases, and 9 bases lay between the germline ends. This clone was counted a few times. Its specificity is unknown. This TCR came from an adult in good health. The chain uses TRBV7-2 and TRBJ2-3; weak D call: TRBD2 (6 bases). The source was peripheral blood, collected on day 0 of AZD1222 vaccination. CDR3 nucleotide sequence: TGTGCCAGCAGCTTGGGACTGCACACAGATACGCAGTATTTT. Amino acids: CASSLGLHTDTQYF.